A selection of T cell receptor beta chains follows, all from one sample in a study of a mutant IDH1 vaccine in newly diagnosed glioma. Clones were read by immunoSEQ multiplex PCR, and TCRdb kept only the in-frame ones, dropping some. The repertoire includes tens of thousands of clones, about 83% of them detected once, and approximately 7.4% sits in the top ten. The input for sequencing was PBMCs, taken from a glioma patient treated with radiotherapy, temozolomide or both. These receptors were collected from a woman between 45 and 65 years old with glioma. The CDR3 runs from the conserved cysteine through the conserved F or W. A D gene is named only where the DNA matches it firmly. The size entry is marked missing in some rows and otherwise reads once, few, many or a size class.

TRBJ2-7 | . | . | TRBV28 | CASSSRTESLTYEQYF | TGTGCCAGCAGTTCCCGGACGGAGAGCTTGACCTACGAGCAGTACTTC
TRBJ1-5 | TRBD1 | . | TRBV10-3 | CAISDHRGGGQPQHF | TGTGCCATCAGTGACCACAGGGGTGGGGGACAGCCCCAGCATTTT
TRBJ2-7 | TRBD2 | few | TRBV10-1 | CASSPAGRTYEQYF | TGCGCCAGCAGTCCAGCGGGGCGAACCTACGAGCAGTACTTC
TRBJ2-4 | . | once | TRBV7-2 | CASSSSPQNIQYF | TGTGCCAGCAGCTCCAGCCCCCAAAACATTCAGTACTTC
TRBJ2-7 | TRBD1 | . | TRBV4-1 | CASSRTGAYEQYF | TGCGCCAGCAGCCGGACAGGAGCATACGAGCAGTACTTC
TRBJ1-2 | . | . | TRBV30 | CAWSVQGSTYGYTF | TGTGCCTGGAGTGTACAGGGATCCACTTATGGCTACACCTTC
TRBJ1-1 | . | . | TRBV7-8 | CASSLSRVNTEAFF | TGTGCCAGCAGCTTATCGAGGGTGAACACTGAAGCTTTCTTT
TRBJ2-7 | TRBD2 | . | TRBV29-1 | CSVESGRDYEQYF | TGCAGCGTTGAGTCAGGGAGGGATTACGAGCAGTACTTC
TRBJ2-7 | . | . | TRBV5-4 | CASSLSGAPSYEQYF | TGTGCCAGCAGCTTGTCCGGGGCCCCCTCCTACGAGCAGTACTTC
TRBJ2-2 | . | . | TRBV5-1 | CASSALTSGELFF | TGCGCCAGCAGCGCCCTGACTAGCGGGGAGCTGTTTTTT
TRBJ2-1 | . | . | TRBV9 | CASSVESGQVYNEQFF | TGTGCCAGCAGCGTAGAGTCAGGGCAGGTCTACAATGAGCAGTTCTTC
TRBJ2-5 | . | . | TRBV7-9 | CASSLGSGGLQYQETQYF | TGTGCCAGCAGCTTAGGGTCTGGGGGGCTCCAGTACCAAGAGACCCAGTACTTC
TRBJ2-5 | TRBD1 | . | TRBV7-2 | CASSLGSDRVGETQYF | TGTGCCAGCAGCTTAGGTTCGGACAGGGTAGGGGAGACCCAGTACTTC
TRBJ1-2 | . | . | TRBV7-9 | CASSSTETYGYTF | TGTGCCAGCAGCTCTACCGAAACTTATGGCTACACCTTC
TRBJ2-5 | . | . | TRBV9 | CASSPQGWETQYF | TGTGCCAGCAGCCCTCAGGGGTGGGAGACCCAGTACTTC
TRBJ1-1 | . | . | TRBV25-1 | CASSGGDSWFF | TGTGCCAGCAGTGGGGGGGATAGTTGGTTCTTT
TRBJ2-7 | . | once | TRBV28 | CASSLLRREQYF | TGTGCCAGCAGTTTATTGCGACGCGAGCAGTACTTC
TRBJ2-7 | TRBD2 | . | TRBV4-2 | CASSGIGGGTSGAHLYF | TGTGCCAGCAGCGGAATTGGAGGGGGGACTAGCGGGGCCCATTTGTACTTC
TRBJ2-7 | . | . | TRBV7-9 | CASSPRSSSYEQYF | TGTGCCAGCAGCCCCAGGAGCAGCTCCTACGAGCAGTACTTC
TRBJ2-3 | . | . | TRBV6-1 | CASSEGDTQYF | TGTGCCAGCAGTGAAGGAGATACGCAGTATTTT
TRBJ1-1 | . | few | TRBV19 | CASSMRQENTEAFF | TGTGCCAGTAGTATGAGGCAGGAGAACACTGAAGCTTTCTTT
TRBJ1-1 | TRBD1 | few | TRBV5-1 | CASSASLGQGRTEAFF | TGCGCCAGCAGCGCCTCTCTGGGACAGGGAAGGACTGAAGCTTTCTTT
TRBJ2-7 | . | . | TRBV6-6 | CASSYPGESYEQYF | TGTGCCAGCAGTTACCCAGGGGAATCCTACGAGCAGTACTTC
TRBJ2-3 | TRBD2 | . | TRBV7-2 | CASSSGLEKATQYF | TGTGCCAGCAGCTCTGGACTAGAAAAAGCGACGCAGTATTTT
TRBJ1-5 | . | . | TRBV11-3 | CASSLAGTGNQPQHF | TGTGCCAGCAGCTTAGCAGGGACGGGCAATCAGCCCCAGCATTTT
TRBJ2-7 | . | . | TRBV7-9 | CASSLAPYNEQYF | TGTGCCAGCAGCTTAGCGCCGTACAACGAGCAGTACTTC
TRBJ2-6 | TRBD1 | . | TRBV4-1 | CASSQEGTGTNWANVLTF | TGCGCCAGCAGCCAAGAAGGGACAGGGACTAACTGGGCCAACGTCCTGACTTTC
TRBJ1-6 | . | . | TRBV5-1 | CASSPEGPYNSPLHF | TGCGCCAGCAGCCCCGAGGGTCCCTATAATTCACCCCTCCACTTT
TRBJ1-6 | . | few | TRBV7-8 | CASSLPGSNSPLHF | TGTGCCAGCAGCCTGCCGGGATCTAATTCACCCCTCCACTTT
TRBJ1-2 | TRBD1 | . | TRBV15 | CATKRGPYGYTF | TGTGCCACCAAGAGGGGGCCGTATGGCTACACCTTC
TRBJ1-6 | TRBD1 | many | TRBV5-1 | CASSKEGQGENSPLHF | TGCGCCAGCAGCAAGGAAGGACAGGGGGAGAATTCACCCCTCCACTTT
TRBJ1-1 | . | . | TRBV5-4 | CASSSDTLNTEAFF | TGTGCCAGCAGCTCGGACACTTTGAACACTGAAGCTTTCTTT
TRBJ2-5 | TRBD2 | . | TRBV15 | CATSWSSSGGRGETQYF | TGTGCCACCAGCTGGTCGTCTAGCGGGGGACGAGGAGAGACCCAGTACTTC
TRBJ1-1 | . | . | TRBV6-5 | CASSSDMNTEAFF | TGTGCCAGCAGTTCGGACATGAACACTGAAGCTTTCTTT
TRBJ1-1 | TRBD1 | few | TRBV7-3 | CASSSPDREFDTEAFF | TGTGCCAGCAGCTCACCGGACAGGGAGTTTGACACTGAAGCTTTCTTT
TRBJ2-5 | . | . | TRBV28 | CASGLETQYF | TGTGCCAGCGGGTTGGAGACCCAGTACTTC
TRBJ2-7 | . | once | TRBV27 | CASSSNPLNAHEQYF | TGTGCCAGCAGTTCAAACCCCTTGAATGCCCACGAGCAGTACTTC
TRBJ2-7 | . | once | TRBV6-1 | CASSEGAGPYEQYF | TGTGCCAGCAGTGAGGGGGCTGGCCCCTACGAGCAGTACTTC
TRBJ1-4 | TRBD1 | once | TRBV9 | CASSVDPPSGTGGGNEKLFF | TGTGCCAGCAGCGTAGATCCCCCCTCCGGGACAGGGGGAGGTAATGAAAAACTGTTTTTT
TRBJ1-6 | TRBD1 | once | TRBV19 | CASSIVAGGLSPLHF | TGTGCCAGTAGTATAGTTGCAGGGGGCCTTTCACCCCTCCACTTT
TRBJ1-1 | . | . | TRBV2 | CASRGEGREAFF | TGTGCCAGCAGGGGGGAGGGGAGGGAAGCTTTCTTT
TRBJ1-2 | . | . | TRBV9 | CASSVVGTGYTF | TGTGCCAGCAGCGTAGTAGGGACAGGCTACACCTTC
TRBJ1-2 | . | . | TRBV4-1 | CASSLRQSNYGYTF | TGCGCCAGCAGCCTACGACAGTCTAACTATGGCTACACCTTC
TRBJ1-2 | . | . | TRBV10-3 | CATPGPFYGYTF | TGTGCCACCCCTGGACCTTTCTATGGCTACACCTTC
TRBJ2-3 | TRBD1 | once | TRBV5-1 | CASSRTGAEDTQYF | TGCGCCAGCAGCAGGACAGGCGCCGAAGATACGCAGTATTTT
TRBJ2-2 | TRBD1 | . | TRBV7-2 | CARGGTANTGELFF | TGTGCCAGAGGGGGCACCGCGAACACCGGGGAGCTGTTTTTT
TRBJ2-7 | . | . | TRBV5-4 | CASSLGQGGYEQYF | TGTGCCAGCAGCTTGGGGCAGGGAGGCTACGAGCAGTACTTC
TRBJ1-2 | TRBD1 | . | TRBV7-9 | CASSLEDRDVWWTF | TGTGCCAGCAGCCTCGAGGACAGGGACGTCTGGTGGACCTTC
TRBJ1-1 | TRBD1 | . | TRBV27 | CASSFRDRGYEAFF | TGTGCCAGCAGTTTTAGGGACAGGGGCTATGAAGCTTTCTTT
TRBJ2-1 | . | . | TRBV4-2 | CASSQWGSGDNEQFF | TGTGCCAGCAGCCAATGGGGGTCGGGGGACAATGAGCAGTTCTTC
TRBJ1-2 | . | . | TRBV27 | CASSLLGLSSNYGYTF | TGTGCCAGCAGTTTATTAGGACTTAGCTCTAACTATGGCTACACCTTC
TRBJ1-1 | . | . | TRBV9 | CASSVAWGSNTEAFF | TGTGCCAGCAGCGTAGCCTGGGGGTCGAACACTGAAGCTTTCTTT
TRBJ1-3 | . | . | TRBV6-1 | CASSEAGFTAGNTIYF | TGTGCCAGCAGTGAGGCAGGATTTACGGCTGGAAACACCATATATTTT
TRBJ1-5 | . | . | TRBV20-1 | CSAPQQPQHF | TGCAGTGCTCCACAGCAGCCCCAGCATTTT